This TCR beta chain was sequenced for a study of blood T cell repertoires in COVID-19 (dated by TCRdb to the early 2020s). A note on the overall study: Samples covering the acute and convalescent phases of COVID-19 were provided by collaborators in the United States, Italy and Spain. The prospective study material was composed of cDNA or gDNA derived from T cells, B-cell-depleted T cells, or PBMCs. Deeply sampled blood TCRbeta repertoires from subjects exposed to, actively infected with, or recovered from COVID-19 were included in the dataset. The repertoires were released in a freely available public database meant as a resource for research on the immune response to SARS-CoV-2. Samples came from the ongoing ImmuneRACE study (first 160 participants) plus 1,254 subjects from 6 global collaborators. The sample metadata nearly always contained a de-identified subject ID, COVID-19 status, age in years and sex. HLA class I and class II types, where available, came from metadata supplied by the sample provider rather than from assay-based typing. Beyond this particular receptor, the publication reports: Clinical and demographic metadata were provided uncurated, with the amount varying by source and participant.

Note on this clone: It has no known antigen specificity. Base qualities were left out, and no much larger clone turns up one base away.

TCRbeta CDR3 regions were amplified from genomic DNA by means of the immunoSEQ Assay, a bias-controlled multiplex PCR. The paper's processing steps were these. Nucleated cell counts per sample were estimated from amplification of reference gene primers within the assay. To quantify the absolute abundance of each unique TCRbeta CDR3 rearrangement, sequence reads were collapsed and filtered. For each sample, productive Simpson clonality was calculated as the square root of Simpson's diversity index across productive rearrangements. TCRdb limited this immuneACCESS table to in-frame rearrangements with V and J called. A share of clones is missing; checked studies link under half to unresolved V genes, and the rest is unexplained. V and J calls and clone size follow that table, whereas D and trimming were derived from the DNA. The sample table shows approximately 100,000 clones, and roughly 85% are seen once. The leading ten clones occupy about 4.2% of the sample.

The collaborating institutions used their own protocols to collect whole blood in K2EDTA tubes. For TCRbeta analysis, collaborator samples were shipped as frozen whole blood, as isolated PBMCs, or as DNA extracted from either sample type. The CDR3 covers 16 residues, taking in both the cysteine and the phenylalanine. CDR3 DNA is the only sequence kept; it has 48 bases, read in frame from the first base. Relative to germline, V is missing 0 bases and J is missing 4 bases, with 2 bases of the junction outside any gene match. According to the germline V gene, CDR1 reads LGHNA and CDR2 reads YNFKEQ. This TCR derives from a man between 65 and 85 years old with acute or convalescent COVID-19. Sequencing input: peripheral blood. Here the chain combines TRBV4-2 and TRBJ2-6; 8 central nucleotides agree with TRBD2. The CDR3 loop reads CASSQDGGDGANVLTF. The bases are TGTGCCAGCAGCCAAGACGGGGGGGACGGGGCCAACGTCCTGACTTTC.